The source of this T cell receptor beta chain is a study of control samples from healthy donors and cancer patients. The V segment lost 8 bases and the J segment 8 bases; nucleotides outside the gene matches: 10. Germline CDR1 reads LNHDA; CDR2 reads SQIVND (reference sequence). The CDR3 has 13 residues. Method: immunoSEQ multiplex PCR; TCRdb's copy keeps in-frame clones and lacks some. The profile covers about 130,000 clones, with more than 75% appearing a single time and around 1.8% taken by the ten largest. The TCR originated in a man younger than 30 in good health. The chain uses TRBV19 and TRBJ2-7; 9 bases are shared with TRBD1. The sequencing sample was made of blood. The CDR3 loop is CASSSGTGSQQYF. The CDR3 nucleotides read TGTGCCAGTTCGTCCGGGACAGGGAGCCAGCAGTACTTC.